This T cell receptor beta chain was profiled in a study of blood T cells in healthy people across ages. Overall study context: In model experiments, template switching was able to capture about one barcoded beta molecule for every two T cells that were present. Study-wide points: Both naive CD4+ cell counts and diversity were greater in long-lived donors than in aged donors.

Concerning this clonotype itself: No antigen is known for it.

CDR3 length: 16 residues. Trimming stripped 3 bases from V and 0 bases from J, with 15 bases between. PCR was performed a second time for about 6 to 12 cycles using a sample-barcoded 5' primer and a J-beta primer mix. TCRdb re-analysed the 5' RACE reads in MiXCR, keeping a single row per CDR3 protein. In the table there are approximately 830,000 distinct CDR3 sequences, around 68% of which are singletons. The receptor comes from a man younger than 40 in good health. This chain uses TRBV12-3 or TRBV12-4 with TRBJ2-7; D might be TRBD2 (7 bases). The sequencing input was blood. The chain's CDR3 is CASSFQGGLISYEQYF. DNA of the CDR3: TGTGCCAGCAGTTTTCAAGGGGGACTAATCTCCTACGAGCAGTACTTC.